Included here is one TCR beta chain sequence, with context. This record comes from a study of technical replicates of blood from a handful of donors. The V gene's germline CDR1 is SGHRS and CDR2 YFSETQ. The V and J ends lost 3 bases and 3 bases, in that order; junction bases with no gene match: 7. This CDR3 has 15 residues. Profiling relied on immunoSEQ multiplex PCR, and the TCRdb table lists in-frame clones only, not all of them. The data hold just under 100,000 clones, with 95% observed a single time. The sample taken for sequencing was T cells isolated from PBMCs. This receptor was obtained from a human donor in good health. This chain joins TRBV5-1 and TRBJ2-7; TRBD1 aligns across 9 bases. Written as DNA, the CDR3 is TGCGCCAGCAGCTACCTCGGGACAGGGAACTACGAGCAGTACTTC. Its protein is CASSYLGTGNYEQYF.